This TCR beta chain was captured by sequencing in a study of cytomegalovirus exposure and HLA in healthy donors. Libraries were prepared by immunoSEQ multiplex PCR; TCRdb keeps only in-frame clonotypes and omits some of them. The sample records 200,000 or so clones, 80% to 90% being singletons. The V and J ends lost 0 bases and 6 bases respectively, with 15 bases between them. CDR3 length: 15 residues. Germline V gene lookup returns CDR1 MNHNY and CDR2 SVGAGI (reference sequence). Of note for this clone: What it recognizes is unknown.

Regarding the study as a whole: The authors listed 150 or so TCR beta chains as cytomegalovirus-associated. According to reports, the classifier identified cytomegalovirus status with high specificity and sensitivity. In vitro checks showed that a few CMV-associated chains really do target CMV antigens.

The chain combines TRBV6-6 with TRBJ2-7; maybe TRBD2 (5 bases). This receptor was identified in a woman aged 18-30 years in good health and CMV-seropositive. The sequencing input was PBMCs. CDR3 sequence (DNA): TGTGCCAGCAGTTACTCGTCCCCGGGATTAAGCGAGCAGTACTTC. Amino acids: CASSYSSPGLSEQYF.